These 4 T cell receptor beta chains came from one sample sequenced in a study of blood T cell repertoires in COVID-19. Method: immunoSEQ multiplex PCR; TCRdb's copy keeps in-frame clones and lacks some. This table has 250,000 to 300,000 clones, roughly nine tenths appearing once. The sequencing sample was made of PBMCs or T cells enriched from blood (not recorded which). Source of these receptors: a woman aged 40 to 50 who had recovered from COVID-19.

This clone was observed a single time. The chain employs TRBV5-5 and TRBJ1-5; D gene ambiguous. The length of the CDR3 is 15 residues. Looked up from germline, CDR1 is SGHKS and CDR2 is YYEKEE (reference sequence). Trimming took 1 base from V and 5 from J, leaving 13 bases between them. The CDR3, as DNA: TGTGCCAGCAGCTTGTTGGCAGGTAACGATCAGCCCCAGCATTTT. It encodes CASSLLAGNDQPQHF. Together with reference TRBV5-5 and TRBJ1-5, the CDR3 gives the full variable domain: DAGVTQSPTHLIKTRGQQVTLRCSPISGHKSVSWYQQVLGQGPQFIFQYYEKEERGRGNFPDRFSARQFPNYSSELNVNALLLGDSALYLCASSLLAGNDQPQHFGDGTRLSIL.

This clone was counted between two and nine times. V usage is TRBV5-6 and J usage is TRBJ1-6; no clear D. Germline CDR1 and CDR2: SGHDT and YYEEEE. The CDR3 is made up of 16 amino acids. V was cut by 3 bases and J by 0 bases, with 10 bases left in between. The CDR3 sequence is CASSSLLGSYNSPLHF. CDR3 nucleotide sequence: TGTGCCAGCAGCTCCCTTCTAGGCTCCTATAATTCACCCCTCCACTTT.

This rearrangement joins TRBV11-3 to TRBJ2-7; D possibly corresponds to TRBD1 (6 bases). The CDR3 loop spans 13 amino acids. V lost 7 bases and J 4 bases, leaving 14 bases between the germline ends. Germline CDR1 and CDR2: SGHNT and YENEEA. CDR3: CASNSGTRYEQYF. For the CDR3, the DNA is TGTGCCAGCAACTCCGGGACAAGGTACGAGCAGTACTTC.

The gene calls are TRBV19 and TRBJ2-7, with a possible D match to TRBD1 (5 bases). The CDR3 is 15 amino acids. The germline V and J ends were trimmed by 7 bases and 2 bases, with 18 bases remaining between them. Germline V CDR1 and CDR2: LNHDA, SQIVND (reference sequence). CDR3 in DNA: TGTGCCAGTACCACAGGTCCAGGGCCTCCCTACGAGCAGTACTTC. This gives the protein CASTTGPGPPYEQYF. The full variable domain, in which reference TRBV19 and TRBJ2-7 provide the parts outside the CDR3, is DGGITQSPKYLFRKEGQNVTLSCEQNLNHDAMYWYRQDPGQGLRLIYYSQIVNDFQKGDIAEGYSVSREKKESFPLTVTSAQKNPTAFYLCASTTGPGPPYEQYFGPGTRLTVT.